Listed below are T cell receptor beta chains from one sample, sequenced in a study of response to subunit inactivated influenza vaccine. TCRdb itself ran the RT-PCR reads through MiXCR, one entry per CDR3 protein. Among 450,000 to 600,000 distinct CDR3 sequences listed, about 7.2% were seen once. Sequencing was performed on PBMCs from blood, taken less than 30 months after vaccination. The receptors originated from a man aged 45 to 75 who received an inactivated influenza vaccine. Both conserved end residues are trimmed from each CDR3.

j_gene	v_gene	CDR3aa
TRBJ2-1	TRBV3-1	ASSRLLLGGNEQF
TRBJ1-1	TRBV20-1	SASPAPATEAF
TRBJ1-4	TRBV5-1	ASSLGRGFEKLF
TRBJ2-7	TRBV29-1	SVEGTSGRSEQY
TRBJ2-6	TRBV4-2	ASSRTGLSSGANVLT
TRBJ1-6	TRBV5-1	ASSLDTGGYSPLH
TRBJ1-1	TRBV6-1	ASSERRNTEAF
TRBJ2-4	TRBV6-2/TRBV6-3	ASSYTGTSLNIQY
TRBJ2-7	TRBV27	ASSLDAGTSYEQY
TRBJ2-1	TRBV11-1	ASSLAGHRSEQF
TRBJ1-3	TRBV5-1	ASSFSPLQGADGNTIY